Shown below are 8 T cell receptor beta chains from a single sample sequenced in a study of blood T cell repertoires in COVID-19. Assay used: immunoSEQ multiplex PCR; TCRdb lists only in-frame clones, some missing. The table includes roughly 200,000 clones, roughly 83% detected once. Sequenced input: peripheral blood. The receptor source for this set is a woman between 40 and 50 years old with COVID-19, enrolled during active disease.

The chain links TRBV12-2 to TRBJ2-6; TRBD2, as called in the table, went unchecked against the DNA. TRBV12-2 constitutes a pseudogene. The CDR3 is made up of 18 amino acids. The CDR3 spells CASRYEMTPHKVGNVLTF. CDR3 coding DNA: TGTGCAAGTCGCTATGAAATGACTCCACACAAAGTCGGGAACGTCCTGACTTTC.

DNA of the CDR3: TGTGCCAGTAGTAGTGCGGACACGCAGAGGGCTTTCTTT. Translation gives CASSSADTQRAFF. The chain couples TRBV19 to TRBJ1-1, with D possibly being TRBD1 (5 bases). The CDR3 has 13 amino acids. Trimming took 4 bases from V and 11 from J, leaving 17 bases between them. Germline CDR1 LNHDA, CDR2 SQIVND (reference sequence).

This chain links TRBV5-8 with TRBJ2-7, with a possible D match to TRBD1 (5 bases). Germline V gene sequence: CDR1 SGHTS, CDR2 YDEGEE. Between the trimmed V and J ends, which lost 5 bases and 0 bases, there was a span of 9 bases. There are 13 residues in the CDR3. The CDR3 region is CASRTRVSYEQYF. CDR3 nucleotide sequence: TGTGCCAGCAGGACCAGGGTCTCCTACGAGCAGTACTTC.

The chain has TRBV5-1 and TRBJ1-6, with 9 bases that match TRBD1. CDR3 length: 15 amino acids. J lost 7 bases, V lost 4 bases, and 6 bases had no gene match. The germline V gene encodes CDR1 SGHRS and CDR2 YFSETQ. CDR3: CASSAGQGTNSPLHF. CDR3 nucleotides: TGCGCCAGCAGCGCGGGACAGGGCACAAATTCACCCCTCCACTTT. Supplemented by reference TRBV5-1 and TRBJ1-6, the full variable domain reads KAGVTQTPRYLIKTRGQQVTLSCSPISGHRSVSWYQQTPGQGLQFLFEYFSETQRNKGNFPGRFSGRQFSNSRSEMNVSTLELGDSALYLCASSAGQGTNSPLHFGNGTRLTVT.

The chain joins TRBV12-3 or TRBV12-4 to TRBJ2-1; 9 nucleotides align to TRBD1. The CDR3 is made up of 13 amino acids. V trimming: 8 bases; J trimming: 7 bases; junction bases outside the gene matches: 6. The CDR3 loop is CASGDRDRNEQFF. CDR3 DNA: TGTGCCAGCGGGGACAGGGACCGGAATGAGCAGTTCTTC.

A few counts support this clone. The chain joins TRBV12-5 to TRBJ2-2, with D tentatively TRBD1 (6 bases). The V end lost 6 bases, the J end lost 3 bases, and 11 bases lay between the germline ends. The CDR3 is 14 residues long. Germline CDR1 LGHNT, CDR2 FRNRAP. The CDR3 nucleotides are TGTGCTAGTGGCCGAGAGGGGGACACCGGGGAGCTGTTTTTT. It codes for CASGREGDTGELFF.

Concerning this clone itself: The junction departs from germline at one end; a sequencing error may be responsible. Other DNA variants within this sample encode the same CDR3. The rearrangement links TRBV7-7 to TRBJ2-7; the match to TRBD1 covers 9 bases. Looked up from germline, CDR1 is SSHAT and CDR2 is FNYEAQ (reference sequence). The CDR3 extends over 15 amino acids. CDR3 region: CASSLGQGITYEQYF. CDR3 coding DNA: TGTGCCAGCAGTTTAGGACAGGGGATAACCTACGAGCAGTACTTC.

The rearrangement joins TRBV28 to TRBJ2-2, with TRBD1 matching over 8 bases. The CDR3 runs to 15 residues. V was clipped by 4 bases and J by 2 bases; unmatched bases: 3. Germline values: CDR1 MDHEN, CDR2 SYDVKM. As DNA, the CDR3 is TGTGCCAGCAGTTCCGGACAGGGCAACACCGGGGAGCTGTTTTTT. Translating it yields CASSSGQGNTGELFF.